The T cell receptor (beta chain) described here comes from a study of CD8 T cells in ankylosing spondylitis. General study points: Roughly eight highly homologous variants made up a TCR beta motif that seemed to typify ankylosing spondylitis blood. Relatively rare in peripheral blood, disease-linked clones were also CD8+. It was reported that disease-linked clones were significantly enriched in matched ankylosing spondylitis synovial fluid. In the blood and synovial fluid of reactive arthritis, some motif variants had been previously reported.

In this sample, this clonotype turned up many times. Its cognate antigen is unknown. Making the TCR beta libraries involved quantitative 5'-RACE with molecular barcodes. TCRdb recomputed calls from the 5' RACE reads with MiXCR, one row per CDR3 protein. The repertoire holds over 450,000 distinct CDR3 sequences, with roughly 12% as singletons. The CDR3 consists of 13 residues. Germline trimming cut 6 bases from V and 5 bases from J; bases unmatched to any gene: 7. Germline V gives CDR1 DFQATT, CDR2 SNEGSKA (reference sequence). J is TRBJ2-1 and V is TRBV20-1, with 7 bases lining up with TRBD2. The origin of this receptor is a male donor with ankylosing spondylitis. Sequencing was carried out using blood, either unsorted or a sorted T cell fraction (not recorded which). The CDR3 DNA reads TGCAGTGCCGTCGGCGGGAGACACAATGAGCAGTTCTTC. Translated, it gives CSAVGGRHNEQFF.